These 13 T cell receptor beta chains originate from one sample sequenced in a study of blood T cell repertoires in COVID-19. Repertoires were generated with immunoSEQ multiplex PCR, while TCRdb's copy carries only in-frame clones and drops some. The repertoire has hundreds of thousands of clones, around nine tenths of them found once; the top ten carry roughly 2.6%. Sequenced sample: PBMCs or T cells enriched from blood (not recorded which). These TCRs come from a man between 60 and 75 years old who had recovered from COVID-19.

This clone has a single count. The chain joins TRBV9 to TRBJ1-2; D ambiguous. The CDR3 runs to 15 residues. V lost 5 bases and J lost 3, with 17 bases in between. CDR1 is SGDLS, CDR2 YYNGEE, per germline. CDR3 in DNA: TGTGCCAGCAGGGCCACGGGGAGTAGTCACTATGGCTACACCTTC. The encoded protein is CASRATGSSHYGYTF.

J is TRBJ2-1 and V is TRBV7-9; D is perhaps TRBD2 (5 bases). The CDR3 spans 14 residues. V lost 3 bases, J lost 1 base, and 7 bases lay in between. Germline CDR1 and CDR2: SEHNR and FQNEAQ (reference sequence). CDR3 sequence: CASSFGSSYNEQFF. DNA of the CDR3: TGTGCCAGCAGCTTTGGGAGTTCCTACAATGAGCAGTTCTTC.

The V call is TRBV2, the J call TRBJ1-2; 9 nucleotides agree with TRBD1. V was pared by 4 bases and J by 8 bases, with 8 bases of the junction left unmatched. CDR1 and CDR2 from the germline V gene are SNHLY and FYNNEI. This CDR3 region has 14 residues. CDR3 in amino acids: CASSVWTGDKGYTF. In DNA, the CDR3 is TGTGCCAGCAGTGTTTGGACAGGGGACAAGGGCTACACCTTC. The full variable domain, its missing parts supplied by reference TRBV2 and TRBJ1-2, is EPEVTQTPSHQVTQMGQEVILRCVPISNHLYFYWYRQILGQKVEFLVSFYNNEISEKSEIFDDQFSVERPDGSNFTLKIRSTKLEDSAMYFCASSVWTGDKGYTFGSGTRLTVV.

CDR3 in amino acids: CASSGSWVTQYF. The CDR3, as DNA: TGTGCCAGCAGCGGGAGTTGGGTGACCCAGTACTTC. The chain uses TRBV11-3 and TRBJ2-5; D might be TRBD2 (5 bases). From germline, CDR1 is SGHNT and CDR2 YENEEA. The ends were cut back, 5 bases at V and 7 bases at J, with 11 bases in the middle. CDR3 length: 12 amino acids.

The chain combines TRBV4-1 with TRBJ1-2; D might be TRBD1 (5 bases). V was clipped by 0 bases and J by 6 bases, with 17 bases between them. Germline V gene lookup returns CDR1 MGHRA and CDR2 YSYEKL. CDR3 size: 16 residues. CDR3 sequence (DNA): TGCGCCAGCAGCCAAGATAACAGGAAAGGGAGGAATGGCTACACCTTC. Its protein product is CASSQDNRKGRNGYTF.

This clone was found once. The chain uses TRBV11-2 and TRBJ2-7, with TRBD1 as a possible D gene (5 bases). Trimming took off 4 bases at V and 2 bases at J, with 12 bases between the two ends. CDR3 length: 14 amino acids. The germline V gene has CDR1 SGHAT and CDR2 FQNNGV. CDR3 nucleotides: TGTGCCAGCAGCTCCGGCTGGGGCGCCTACGAGCAGTACTTC. Encoded protein: CASSSGWGAYEQYF. Full variable domain (outside the CDR3, taken from reference TRBV11-2 and TRBJ2-7): EAGVAQSPRYKIIEKRQSVAFWCNPISGHATLYWYQQILGQGPKLLIQFQNNGVVDDSQLPKDRFSAERLKGVDSTLKIQPAKLEDSAVYLCASSSGWGAYEQYFGPGTRLTVT.

In regard to this clone: Sequence at one end of the junction differs from germline and may be a read error. The CDR3 here is CASSRTSGRAGDEQFF. Written as DNA, the CDR3 is TGTGCTAGCAGCCGGACTAGCGGGAGGGCTGGCGATGAGCAGTTCTTC. The chain links TRBV7-7 to TRBJ2-1; 15 positions agree with TRBD2. The germline V gene has CDR1 SSHAT and CDR2 FNYEAQ (reference sequence). CDR3 length: 16 residues.

The chain is built from TRBV6-2 or TRBV6-3 and TRBJ2-2; D is undetermined. V lost 6 bases and J 5 bases, leaving 16 bases between the germline ends. This CDR3 is 15 amino acids long. Germline assignment: CDR1 MNHEY and CDR2 SVGEGT. The CDR3 coding sequence is TGTGCCAGCAGCAAAAGCCCTTACCGTACCGGGGAGCTGTTTTTT. Translated: CASSKSPYRTGELFF.

The chain employs TRBV18 and TRBJ1-1, with a tentative D call TRBD1 (5 bases). The V end lost 0 bases, the J end lost 6 bases, and 17 bases lay between the germline ends. The CDR3 has 16 residues. The germline V gene encodes CDR1 KGHSH and CDR2 LQKENI. As DNA, the CDR3 is TGTGCCAGCTCACCACCGGGATTTGTGGAGACAGCTGAAGCTTTCTTT. The encoded protein is CASSPPGFVETAEAFF.

V and J are TRBV19 and TRBJ2-7; 14 bases are shared with TRBD2. Germline trimming cut 3 bases from V and 3 bases from J; bases unmatched to any gene: 4. The CDR3 extends over 16 amino acids. Germline V gene data show CDR1 as LNHDA and CDR2 as SQIVND (reference sequence). CDR3: CASSMGLAGVGYEQYF. The CDR3 bases are TGTGCCAGTAGTATGGGACTAGCGGGAGTTGGCTACGAGCAGTACTTC.

This clone has more than one count but fewer than ten. The rearrangement uses TRBV11-3 and TRBJ1-6, with D unclear. CDR1 SGHNT and CDR2 YENEEA come from the germline V gene. Trimming removed 7 bases from V and 1 base from J, with 11 bases in between. CDR3 length: 15 amino acids. The DNA for the CDR3 is TGTGCCAGCACCTTCAGTTCGTCCTATAATTCACCCCTCCACTTT. It specifies CASTFSSSYNSPLHF.

This rearrangement joins TRBV3-1 (or the pseudogene TRBV3-2) to TRBJ2-3; 14 nucleotides match TRBD2. This CDR3 has 16 amino acids. Trimming at V came to 6 bases and at J to 3 bases, leaving 5 bases not matched to a gene. Germline assignment: CDR1 LGHDT and CDR2 YNNKEL (reference sequence). CDR3 bases: TGTGCCAGCAGTCGACTAGCGGGGGGGCCTACAGATACGCAGTATTTT. Its protein product is CASSRLAGGPTDTQYF.

The CDR3: CASSQYLGAAQGTDTQYF. CDR3 DNA sequence: TGCGCCAGCAGCCAATACCTTGGAGCTGCCCAAGGCACAGATACGCAGTATTTT. The chain employs TRBV4-3 and TRBJ2-3; D remains ambiguous. The germline gives CDR1 LGHNA, CDR2 YSLEER. Trimming took off 2 bases at V and 1 base at J, with 19 bases between the two ends. There are 18 residues in the CDR3.